This T cell receptor (beta chain) was sequenced during a study of beta chain features in type 1 diabetes. Overall study results and limits: Junctions at VDJ sites from type 1 diabetes patients had fewer insertions and more deletions. Researchers reported that naive, central memory and Treg TCRB repertoires appeared more similar in patients than in healthy donors. Type 1 diabetes patients had moderately but significantly shorter TCRB CDR3s in all four CD4+ subsets.

Germline V CDR1 and CDR2: MGHRA, YSYEKL. The length of the CDR3 is 18 residues. V was trimmed by 0 bases and J by 3 bases, leaving 17 bases between them. Sequencing targeted expressed TCRB transcripts, as all isolated RNA had been reverse transcribed. The protocol was immunoSEQ multiplex PCR, while the TCRdb copy is restricted to in-frame clones and leaves out a portion. The sample includes about 160,000 clones, about 8% seen only once; the top ten take 0.94%. The sample holds a few counts of this clone. The antigen is not known. The chain uses TRBV4-1 and TRBJ1-4; D remains unclear. The origin of this receptor is a woman aged 40 to 50 with type 1 diabetes. The sequenced material came from central memory CD4+ T cells from blood. The CDR3 is CASSQDARGRGANEKLFF. The CDR3, as DNA: TGCGCCAGCAGCCAAGATGCTAGAGGGCGCGGGGCTAATGAAAAACTGTTTTTT.